This TCR beta chain was sequenced in a study of cytomegalovirus exposure and HLA in healthy donors. For the study at large: Per a later analysis, the roughly 670 first-cohort and fewer than 150 validation repertoires shared one platform.

This clone was detected once. Using immunoSEQ multiplex PCR, the repertoire was profiled, and TCRdb retains in-frame clones only, with some absent. The sample consists of around 150,000 clones, approximately 89% of them appearing once. CDR1 MNHEY and CDR2 SMNVEV come from the germline V gene (reference sequence). V trimming: 6 bases; J trimming: 6 bases; junction bases outside the gene matches: 8. The CDR3 is 14 amino acids. The rearrangement joins TRBV27 to TRBJ2-1; TRBD2 agrees at 7 bases. The TCR comes from a man in his late teens or twenties in good health and CMV-seropositive. Sequencing was performed on PBMCs. In DNA, the CDR3 is TGTGCCAGCAGCACGGGGGGAGGGAGCAATGAGCAGTTCTTC. This gives the protein CASSTGGGSNEQFF.